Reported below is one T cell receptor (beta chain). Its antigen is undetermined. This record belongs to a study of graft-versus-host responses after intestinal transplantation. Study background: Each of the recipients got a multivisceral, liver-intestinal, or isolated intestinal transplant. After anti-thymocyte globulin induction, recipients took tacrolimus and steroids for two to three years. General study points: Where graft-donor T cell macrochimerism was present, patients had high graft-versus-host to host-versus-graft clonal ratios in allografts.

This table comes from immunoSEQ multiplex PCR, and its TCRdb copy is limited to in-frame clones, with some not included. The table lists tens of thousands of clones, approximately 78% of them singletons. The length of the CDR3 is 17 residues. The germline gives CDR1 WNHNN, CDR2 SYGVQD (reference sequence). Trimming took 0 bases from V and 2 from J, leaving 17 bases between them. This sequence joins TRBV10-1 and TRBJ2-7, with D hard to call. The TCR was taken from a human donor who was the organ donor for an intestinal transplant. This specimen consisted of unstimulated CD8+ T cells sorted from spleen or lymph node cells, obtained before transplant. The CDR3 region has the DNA TGCGCCAGCAGTGAGTCGATTAAAGGCGGTCTTACCTACGAGCAGTACTTC. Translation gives CASSESIKGGLTYEQYF.